These T cell receptor beta chains were read from a single sample in a study of beta chain features in type 1 diabetes. TCRdb's copy holds only in-frame clones and misses some; the assay was immunoSEQ multiplex PCR. There are over 700,000 clones in the sample; roughly 17% occur only once, and 0.02% to 0.025% lies in the top ten. The sample consisted of naive CD4+ T cells from blood. The source is a young woman in good health. Both conserved end residues are part of each CDR3. D genes are given only for firm matches. Where a row states a size, it is once, few, many or the class of an expanded clone; other rows omit it.

d_call	clone_size	j_call	v_call	cdr3_nt	cdr3_aa
.	few	TRBJ2-7	TRBV19	TGTGCCAGTAGTAACAGGGGAGGTGGCTACGAGCAGTACTTC	CASSNRGGGYEQYF
.	.	TRBJ2-7	TRBV5-1	TGCGCCAGCAGCCCACTAAGATTAAATGCCTACGAGCAGTACTTC	CASSPLRLNAYEQYF
.	few	TRBJ1-2	TRBV7-6	TGTGCCAGCAGCCGAGGTGGCACGGATTATGGCTACACCTTC	CASSRGGTDYGYTF
TRBD2	few	TRBJ2-7	TRBV7-2	TGTGCCAGCAGCTTAGTGGGCGGCGGGAGTCTCGACGAGCAGTACTTC	CASSLVGGGSLDEQYF
.	few	TRBJ2-3	TRBV19	TGTGCCAGTAGTATTTGGGCCCGCCCCACAGATACGCAGTATTTT	CASSIWARPTDTQYF
TRBD2	.	TRBJ2-3	TRBV10-3	TGTGCCATCAGAGGACTAGCGGGAGACACAGATACGCAGTATTTT	CAIRGLAGDTDTQYF
.	.	TRBJ2-7	TRBV7-2	TGTGCCAGCAGCTTAGAACCAGTCTACGAGCAGTACTTC	CASSLEPVYEQYF
.	once	TRBJ1-1	TRBV4-3	TGCGCCAGCAGCCAAGATACCTCGGTACGGCAGGCTTTCTTT	CASSQDTSVRQAFF
TRBD2	.	TRBJ2-1	TRBV7-9	TGTGCCAGCAGCTTATACGACGGGACTAGCTTTTTCGATGAGCAGTTCTTC	CASSLYDGTSFFDEQFF
TRBD1	.	TRBJ2-3	TRBV10-3	TGTGCCATCAGTGAGTCTGGACAGGGGGCCACAGATACGCAGTATTTT	CAISESGQGATDTQYF
.	few	TRBJ2-3	TRBV6-5	TGTGCCAGCAGTTACGCGGCTTACGGCACAGATACGCAGTATTTT	CASSYAAYGTDTQYF
.	few	TRBJ2-3	TRBV25-1	TGTGCCAGCAGTGAATCGGGGCTAGCAGACCACACAGATACGCAGTATTTT	CASSESGLADHTDTQYF
.	.	TRBJ2-4	TRBV6-5	TGTGCCAGCAGTTACCTGGGGATTCAGTACTTC	CASSYLGIQYF
.	.	TRBJ2-1	TRBV19	TGTGCCAGTAGTATAACCTCTGGTAGCTCCTACAATGAGCAGTTCTTC	CASSITSGSSYNEQFF
TRBD2	.	TRBJ2-1	TRBV19	TGTGCCAGTAGTATCTTAGCGGGAGGGCCTAATGAGCAGTTCTTC	CASSILAGGPNEQFF